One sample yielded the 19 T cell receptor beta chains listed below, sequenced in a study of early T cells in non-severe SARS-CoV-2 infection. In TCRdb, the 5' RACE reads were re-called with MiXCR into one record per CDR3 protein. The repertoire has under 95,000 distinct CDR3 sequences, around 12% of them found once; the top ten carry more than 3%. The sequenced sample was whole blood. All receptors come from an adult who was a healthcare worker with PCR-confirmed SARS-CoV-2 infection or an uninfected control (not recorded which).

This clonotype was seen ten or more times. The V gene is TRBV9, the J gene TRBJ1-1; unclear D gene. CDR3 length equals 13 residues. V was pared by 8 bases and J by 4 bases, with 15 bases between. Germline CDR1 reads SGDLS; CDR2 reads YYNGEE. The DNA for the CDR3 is TGTGCCAGTAACCGAGGAGGGAGCACTGAAGCTTTCTTT. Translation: CASNRGGSTEAFF. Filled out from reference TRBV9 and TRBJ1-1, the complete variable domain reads DSGVTQTPKHLITATGQRVTLRCSPRSGDLSVYWYQQSLDQGLQFLIQYYNGEERAKGNILERFSAQQFPDLHSELNLSSLELGDSALYFCASNRGGSTEAFFGQGTRLTVV.

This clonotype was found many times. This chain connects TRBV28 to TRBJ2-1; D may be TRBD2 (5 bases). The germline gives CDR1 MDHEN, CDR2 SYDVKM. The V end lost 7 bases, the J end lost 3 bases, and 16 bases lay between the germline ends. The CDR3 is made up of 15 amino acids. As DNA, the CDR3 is TGTGCCAGCACCTCCCTGGGCGCGGGCTACAATGAGCAGTTCTTC. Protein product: CASTSLGAGYNEQFF.

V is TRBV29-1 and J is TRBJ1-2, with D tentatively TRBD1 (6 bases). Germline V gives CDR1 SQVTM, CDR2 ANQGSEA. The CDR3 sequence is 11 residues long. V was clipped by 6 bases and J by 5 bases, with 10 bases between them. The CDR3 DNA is TGCAGCGTCCGGACAGCTTATGGCTACACCTTC. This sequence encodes CSVRTAYGYTF.

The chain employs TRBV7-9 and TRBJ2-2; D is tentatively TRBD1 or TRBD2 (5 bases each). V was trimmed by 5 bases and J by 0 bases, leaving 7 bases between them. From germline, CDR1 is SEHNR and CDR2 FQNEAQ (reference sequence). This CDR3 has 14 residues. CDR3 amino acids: CASSRDPNTGELFF. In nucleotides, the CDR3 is TGTGCCAGCAGCCGGGACCCGAACACCGGGGAGCTGTTTTTT.

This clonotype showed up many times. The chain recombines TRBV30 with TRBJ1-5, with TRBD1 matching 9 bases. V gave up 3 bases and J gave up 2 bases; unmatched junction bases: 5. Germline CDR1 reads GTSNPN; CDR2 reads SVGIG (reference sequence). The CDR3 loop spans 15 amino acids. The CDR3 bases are TGTGCCTGGAGGGGGACAGGGAGAGGCAATCAGCCCCAGCATTTT. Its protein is CAWRGTGRGNQPQHF.

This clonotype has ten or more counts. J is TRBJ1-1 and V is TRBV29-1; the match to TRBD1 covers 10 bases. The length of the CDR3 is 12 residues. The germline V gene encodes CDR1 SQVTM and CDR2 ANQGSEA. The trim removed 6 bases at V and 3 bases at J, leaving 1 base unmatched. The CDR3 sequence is CSVGTGDTEAFF. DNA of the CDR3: TGCAGCGTAGGGACAGGGGACACTGAAGCTTTCTTT.

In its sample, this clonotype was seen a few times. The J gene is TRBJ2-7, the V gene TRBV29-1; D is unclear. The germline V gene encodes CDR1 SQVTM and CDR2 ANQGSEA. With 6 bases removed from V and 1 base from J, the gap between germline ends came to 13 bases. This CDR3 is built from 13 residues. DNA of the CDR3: TGCAGCGTCCTACCGGGCGGATCCTACGAGCAGTACTTC. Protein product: CSVLPGGSYEQYF.

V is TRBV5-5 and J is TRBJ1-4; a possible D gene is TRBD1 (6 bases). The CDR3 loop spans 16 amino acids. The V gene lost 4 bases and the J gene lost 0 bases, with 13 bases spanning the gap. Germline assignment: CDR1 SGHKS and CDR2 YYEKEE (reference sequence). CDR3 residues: CASSLGRTATNEKLFF. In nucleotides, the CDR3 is TGTGCCAGCAGCCTGGGTCGGACAGCAACTAATGAAAAACTGTTTTTT. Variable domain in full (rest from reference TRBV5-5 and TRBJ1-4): DAGVTQSPTHLIKTRGQQVTLRCSPISGHKSVSWYQQVLGQGPQFIFQYYEKEERGRGNFPDRFSARQFPNYSSELNVNALLLGDSALYLCASSLGRTATNEKLFFGSGTQLSVL.

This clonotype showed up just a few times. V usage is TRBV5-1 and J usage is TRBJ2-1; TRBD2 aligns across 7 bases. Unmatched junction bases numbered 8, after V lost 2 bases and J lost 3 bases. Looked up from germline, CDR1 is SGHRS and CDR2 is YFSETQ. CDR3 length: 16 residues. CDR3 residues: CASSLSLAVDYNEQFF. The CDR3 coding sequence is TGCGCCAGCAGCTTAAGTCTAGCGGTCGACTACAATGAGCAGTTCTTC.

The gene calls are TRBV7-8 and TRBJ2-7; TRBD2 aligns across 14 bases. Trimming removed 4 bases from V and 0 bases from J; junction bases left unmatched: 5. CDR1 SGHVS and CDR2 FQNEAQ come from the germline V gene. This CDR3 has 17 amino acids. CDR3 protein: CASSSGLAGGRSYEQYF. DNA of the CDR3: TGTGCCAGCAGCTCTGGACTAGCGGGAGGCCGCTCCTACGAGCAGTACTTC.

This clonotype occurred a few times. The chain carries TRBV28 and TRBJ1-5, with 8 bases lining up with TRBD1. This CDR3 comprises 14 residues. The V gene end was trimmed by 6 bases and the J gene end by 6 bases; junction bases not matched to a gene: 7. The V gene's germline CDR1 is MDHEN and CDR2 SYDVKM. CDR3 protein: CASSQTGEAQPQHF. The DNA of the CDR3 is TGTGCCAGCAGCCAGACAGGGGAGGCTCAGCCCCAGCATTTT.

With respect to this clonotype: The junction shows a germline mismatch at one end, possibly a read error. The CDR3 loop is CGVDGATEAFF. The DNA for the CDR3 is TGCGGCGTTGATGGGGCCACTGAAGCTTTCTTT. J is TRBJ1-1 and V is TRBV29-1; TRBD1 might be the D (5 bases). The CDR3 has 11 amino acids. CDR1 is SQVTM, CDR2 ANQGSEA, per germline.

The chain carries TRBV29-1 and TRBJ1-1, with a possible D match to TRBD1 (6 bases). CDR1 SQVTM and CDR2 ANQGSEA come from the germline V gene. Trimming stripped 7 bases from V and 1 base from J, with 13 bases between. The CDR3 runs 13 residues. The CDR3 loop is CSATQGTNTEAFF. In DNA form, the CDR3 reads TGCAGCGCAACACAGGGAACGAACACTGAAGCTTTCTTT. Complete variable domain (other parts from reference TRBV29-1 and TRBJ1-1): SAVISQKPSRDICQRGTSLTIQCQVDSQVTMMFWYRQQPGQSLTLIATANQGSEATYESGFVIDKFPISRPNLTFSTLTVSNMSPEDSSIYLCSATQGTNTEAFFGQGTRLTVV.

This CDR3 is CASSIGSTDTQYF. The CDR3 DNA is TGCGCCAGCAGCATCGGAAGCACAGATACGCAGTATTTT. The chain employs TRBV5-1 and TRBJ2-3; D unclear. V was trimmed by 4 bases and J by 0 bases, leaving 6 bases between them. Germline V CDR1 and CDR2: SGHRS, YFSETQ. The CDR3 consists of 13 residues. Using reference TRBV5-1 and TRBJ2-3 for the parts outside the CDR3, the full variable domain is KAGVTQTPRYLIKTRGQQVTLSCSPISGHRSVSWYQQTPGQGLQFLFEYFSETQRNKGNFPGRFSGRQFSNSRSEMNVSTLELGDSALYLCASSIGSTDTQYFGPGTRLTVL.

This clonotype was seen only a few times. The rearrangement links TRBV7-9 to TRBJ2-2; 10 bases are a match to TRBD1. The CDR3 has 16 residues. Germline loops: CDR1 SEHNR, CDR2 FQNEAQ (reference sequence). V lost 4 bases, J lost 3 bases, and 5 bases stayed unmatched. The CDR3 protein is CASSSRTGGDTGELFF. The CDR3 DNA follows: TGTGCCAGCAGCTCGCGGACAGGGGGAGACACCGGGGAGCTGTTTTTT.

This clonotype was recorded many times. The CDR3 here is CSAIKGGNEKLFF. CDR3 coding DNA: TGCAGCGCCATAAAGGGGGGAAATGAAAAACTGTTTTTT. The genes are TRBV29-1 and TRBJ1-4; D is perhaps TRBD1 (6 bases). V was trimmed by 7 bases and J by 5 bases, leaving 14 bases between them. CDR1 is SQVTM and CDR2 is ANQGSEA in the germline V gene. The CDR3 is 13 amino acids.

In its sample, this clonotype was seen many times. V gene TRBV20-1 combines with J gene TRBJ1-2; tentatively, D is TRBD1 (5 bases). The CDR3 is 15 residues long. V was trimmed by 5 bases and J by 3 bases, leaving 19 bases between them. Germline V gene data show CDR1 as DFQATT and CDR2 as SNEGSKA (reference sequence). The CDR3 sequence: CSAPRAGGVYYGYTF. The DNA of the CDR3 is TGCAGTGCTCCCCGGGCTGGGGGGGTCTACTATGGCTACACCTTC.

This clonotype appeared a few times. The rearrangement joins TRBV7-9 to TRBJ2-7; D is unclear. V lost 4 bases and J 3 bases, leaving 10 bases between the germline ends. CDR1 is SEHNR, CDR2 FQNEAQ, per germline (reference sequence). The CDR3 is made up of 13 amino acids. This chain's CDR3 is CASSSPPHYEQYF. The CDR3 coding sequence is TGTGCCAGCAGCTCGCCCCCCCACTACGAGCAGTACTTC. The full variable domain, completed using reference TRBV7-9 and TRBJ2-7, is DTGVSQNPRHKITKRGQNVTFRCDPISEHNRLYWYRQTLGQGPEFLTYFQNEAQLEKSRLLSDRFSAERPKGSFSTLEIQRTEQGDSAMYLCASSSPPHYEQYFGPGTRLTVT.

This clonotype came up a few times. DNA for the CDR3: TGTGCCAGCAGCCCGCGCTACTATTCGACTGAAGCTTTCTTT. This translates into CASSPRYYSTEAFF. V is TRBV7-2 and J is TRBJ1-1; no definite D call. Germline loops: CDR1 SGHTA, CDR2 FQGNSA. V was shortened by 5 bases and J by 5 bases, with 15 bases between the two germline ends. The CDR3 runs to 14 residues.